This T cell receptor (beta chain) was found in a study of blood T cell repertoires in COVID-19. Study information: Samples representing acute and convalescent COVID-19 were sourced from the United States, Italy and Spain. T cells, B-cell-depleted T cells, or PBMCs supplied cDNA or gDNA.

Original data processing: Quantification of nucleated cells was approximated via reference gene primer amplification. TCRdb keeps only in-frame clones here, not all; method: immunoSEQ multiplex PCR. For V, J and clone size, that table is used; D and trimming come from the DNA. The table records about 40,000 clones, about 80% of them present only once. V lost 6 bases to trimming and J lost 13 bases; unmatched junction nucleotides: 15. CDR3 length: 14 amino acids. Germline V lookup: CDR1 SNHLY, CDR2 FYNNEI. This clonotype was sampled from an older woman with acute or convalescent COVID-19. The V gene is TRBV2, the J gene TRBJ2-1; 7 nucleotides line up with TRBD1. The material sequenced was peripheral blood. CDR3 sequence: CASRNNRGGPTQFF. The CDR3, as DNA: TGTGCCAGCAGGAATAACCGAGGGGGCCCGACCCAGTTCTTC.